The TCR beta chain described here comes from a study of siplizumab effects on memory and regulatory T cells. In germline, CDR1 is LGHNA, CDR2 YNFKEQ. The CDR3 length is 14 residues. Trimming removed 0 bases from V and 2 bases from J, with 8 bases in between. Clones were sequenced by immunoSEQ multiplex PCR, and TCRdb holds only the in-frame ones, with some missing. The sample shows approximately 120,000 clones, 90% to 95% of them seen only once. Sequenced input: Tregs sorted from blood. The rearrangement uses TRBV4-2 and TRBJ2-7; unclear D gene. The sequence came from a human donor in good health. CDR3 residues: CASSQDSSAYEQYF. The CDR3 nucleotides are TGTGCCAGCAGCCAAGACTCCTCCGCCTACGAGCAGTACTTC.